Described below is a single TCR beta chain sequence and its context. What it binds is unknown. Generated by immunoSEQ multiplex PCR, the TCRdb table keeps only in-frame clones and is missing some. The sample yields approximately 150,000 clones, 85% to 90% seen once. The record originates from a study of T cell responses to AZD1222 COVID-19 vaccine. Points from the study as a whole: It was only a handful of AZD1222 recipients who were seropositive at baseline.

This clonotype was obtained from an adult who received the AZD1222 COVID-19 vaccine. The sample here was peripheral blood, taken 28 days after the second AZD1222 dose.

Here the CDR3 reads CASTLLEGETEAFF. DNA for the CDR3: TGTGCCAGCACCCTATTGGAGGGGGAAACTGAAGCTTTCTTT. The chain couples TRBV6-5 to TRBJ1-1, with TRBD1 as a possible D gene (6 bases). CDR3 length: 14 amino acids. V lost 7 bases and J lost 5, with 17 bases in between. Germline lookup yields CDR1 MNHEY and CDR2 SVGAGI.